Sequencing of this TCR beta chain was carried out in a study of naive and memory T cell subsets. Both TRBC1 and TRBC2 were covered by a beta constant-region primer of two equimolar oligonucleotides. The cDNA 3' end received a ligated single-stranded oligonucleotide carrying the SP2 primer and a 12-nucleotide UMI. TCRdb re-derived calls from the UMI-ligation and nested PCR reads in MiXCR, one entry per CDR3 protein. The sample shows 70,000 to 95,000 distinct CDR3 sequences, 6% to 7.5% of them seen only once. With respect to this clonotype: Its matching antigen is unknown.

Whole-study results and caveats: In CD4 and CD8 cells, diversity dropped from naive through EMRA.

This CDR3 contains 16 residues. Germline trimming cut 1 base from V and 3 bases from J; bases unmatched to any gene: 6. Input material: central memory CD4+ T cells from blood. The TCR sequence derives from a human donor in good health. The chain uses TRBV12-3 or TRBV12-4 and TRBJ1-5; 7 bases align to TRBD1. In nucleotides, the CDR3 is TGTGCCAGCAGTTTAGAGGTGGGACAGTTCAATCAGCCCCAGCATTTT. It translates to CASSLEVGQFNQPQHF.